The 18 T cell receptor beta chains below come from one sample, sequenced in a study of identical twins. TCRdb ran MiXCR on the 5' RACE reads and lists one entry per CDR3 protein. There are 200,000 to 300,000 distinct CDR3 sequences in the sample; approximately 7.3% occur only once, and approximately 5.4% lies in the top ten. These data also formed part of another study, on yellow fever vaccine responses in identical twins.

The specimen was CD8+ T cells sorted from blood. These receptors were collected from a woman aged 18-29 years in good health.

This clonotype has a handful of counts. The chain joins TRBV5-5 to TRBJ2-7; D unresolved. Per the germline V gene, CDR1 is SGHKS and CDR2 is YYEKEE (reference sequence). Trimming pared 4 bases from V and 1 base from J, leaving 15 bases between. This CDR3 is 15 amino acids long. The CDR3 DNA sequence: TGTGCCAGCAGCCCCGGCGCACTGGTATCCTACGAGCAGTACGTC. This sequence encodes CASSPGALVSYEQYV.

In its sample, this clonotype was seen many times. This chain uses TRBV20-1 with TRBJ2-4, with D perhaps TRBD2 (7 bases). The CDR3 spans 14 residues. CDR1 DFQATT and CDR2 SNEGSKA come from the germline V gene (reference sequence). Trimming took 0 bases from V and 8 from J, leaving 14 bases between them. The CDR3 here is CSAREDGGLYIQYF. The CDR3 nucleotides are TGCAGTGCTAGAGAGGACGGGGGGCTTTACATTCAGTACTTC.

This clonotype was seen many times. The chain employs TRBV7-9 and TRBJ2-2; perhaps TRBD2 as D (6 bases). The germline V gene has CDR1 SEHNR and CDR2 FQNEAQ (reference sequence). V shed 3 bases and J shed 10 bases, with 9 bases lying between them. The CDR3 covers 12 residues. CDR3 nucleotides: TGTGCCAGCAGCTTTACGGGGGAGGAGCTGTTTTTT. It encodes CASSFTGEELFF.

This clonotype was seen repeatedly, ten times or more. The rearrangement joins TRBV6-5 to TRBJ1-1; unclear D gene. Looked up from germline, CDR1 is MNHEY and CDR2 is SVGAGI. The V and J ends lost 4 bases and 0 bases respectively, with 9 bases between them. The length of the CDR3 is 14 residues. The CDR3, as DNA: TGTGCCAGCAGTTTAGAGTGGATGAACACTGAAGCTTTCTTT. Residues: CASSLEWMNTEAFF.

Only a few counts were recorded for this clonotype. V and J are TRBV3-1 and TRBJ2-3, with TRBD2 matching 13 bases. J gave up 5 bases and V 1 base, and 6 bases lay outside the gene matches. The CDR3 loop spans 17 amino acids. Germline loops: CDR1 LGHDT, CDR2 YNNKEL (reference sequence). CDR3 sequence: CASSQGLAGGAVDTQYF. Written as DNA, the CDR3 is TGTGCCAGCAGCCAAGGACTAGCGGGGGGCGCGGTAGATACGCAGTATTTT.

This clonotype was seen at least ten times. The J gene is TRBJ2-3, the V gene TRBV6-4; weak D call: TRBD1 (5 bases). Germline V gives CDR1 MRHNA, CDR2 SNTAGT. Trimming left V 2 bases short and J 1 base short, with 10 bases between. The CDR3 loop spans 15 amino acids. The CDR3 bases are TGTGCCAGCAGTGACGGGGCCTCAGGCACAGATACGCAGTATTTT. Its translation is CASSDGASGTDTQYF.

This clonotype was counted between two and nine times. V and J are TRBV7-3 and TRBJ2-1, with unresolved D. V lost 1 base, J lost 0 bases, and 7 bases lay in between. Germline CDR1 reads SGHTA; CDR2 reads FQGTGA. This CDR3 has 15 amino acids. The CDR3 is CASSLKQSSYNEQFF. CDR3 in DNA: TGTGCCAGCAGCTTAAAACAGAGCTCCTACAATGAGCAGTTCTTC.

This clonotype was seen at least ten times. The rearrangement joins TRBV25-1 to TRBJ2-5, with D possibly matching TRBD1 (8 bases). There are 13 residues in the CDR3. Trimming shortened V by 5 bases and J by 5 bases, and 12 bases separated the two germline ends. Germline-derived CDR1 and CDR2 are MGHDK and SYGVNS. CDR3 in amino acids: CASSLQGGETQYF. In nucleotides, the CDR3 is TGTGCCAGCAGTTTACAGGGGGGGGAGACCCAGTACTTC.

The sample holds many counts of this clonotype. CDR3 sequence (DNA): TGTGCCAGCAGTTACTCGGCAGAGGGAAATGAGCAGTTCTTC. Translated: CASSYSAEGNEQFF. The V and J genes are TRBV6-5 and TRBJ2-1, with D possibly matching TRBD2 (5 bases). This CDR3 has 14 residues. Between the trimmed V and J ends, which lost 0 bases and 7 bases, there was a span of 10 bases. Germline V gene lookup returns CDR1 MNHEY and CDR2 SVGAGI.

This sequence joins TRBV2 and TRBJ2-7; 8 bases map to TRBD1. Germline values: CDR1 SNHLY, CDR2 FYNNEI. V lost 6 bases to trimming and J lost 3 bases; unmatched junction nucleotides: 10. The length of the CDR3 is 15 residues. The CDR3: CASRSTTGGFYEQYF. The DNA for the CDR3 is TGTGCCAGCAGGTCAACCACAGGGGGGTTCTACGAGCAGTACTTC.

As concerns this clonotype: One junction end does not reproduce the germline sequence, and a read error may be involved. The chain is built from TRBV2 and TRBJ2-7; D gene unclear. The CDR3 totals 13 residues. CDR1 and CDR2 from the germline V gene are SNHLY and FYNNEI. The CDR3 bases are TGTGCCAGCAGTGAAGCTCGGCCGATCCTATGCGTATTC. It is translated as CASSEARPILCVF.

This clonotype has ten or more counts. Written as DNA, the CDR3 is TGTGCCAGCAGTACGCCAAGGGATAATGAGCAGTTCTTC. This encodes CASSTPRDNEQFF. The chain employs TRBV12-3 or TRBV12-4 and TRBJ2-1; D is unclear. V was clipped by 5 bases and J by 7 bases, with 12 bases between them. The CDR3 contains 13 residues.

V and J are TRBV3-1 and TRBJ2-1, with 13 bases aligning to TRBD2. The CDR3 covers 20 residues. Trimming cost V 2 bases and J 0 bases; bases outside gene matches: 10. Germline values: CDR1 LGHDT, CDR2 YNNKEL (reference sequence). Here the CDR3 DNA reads TGTGCCAGCAGCCAACCAATCGGGACTAGCGGGGAAGTCTCCTACAATGAGCAGTTCTTC. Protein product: CASSQPIGTSGEVSYNEQFF.

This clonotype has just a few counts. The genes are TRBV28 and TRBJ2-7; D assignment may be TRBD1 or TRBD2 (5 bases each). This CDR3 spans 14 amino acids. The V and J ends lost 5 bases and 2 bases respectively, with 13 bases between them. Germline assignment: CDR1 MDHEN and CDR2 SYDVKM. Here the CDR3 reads CASSISVGPYEQYF. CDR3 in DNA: TGTGCCAGCAGTATTTCGGTGGGACCCTACGAGCAGTACTTC.

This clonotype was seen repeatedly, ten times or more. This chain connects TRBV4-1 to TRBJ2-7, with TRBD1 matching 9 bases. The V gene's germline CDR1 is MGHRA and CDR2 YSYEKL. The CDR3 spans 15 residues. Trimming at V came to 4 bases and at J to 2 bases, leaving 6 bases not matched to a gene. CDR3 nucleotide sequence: TGCGCCAGCAGCCTTAAGGGACAGGGACCCTACGAGCAGTACTTC. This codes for CASSLKGQGPYEQYF.

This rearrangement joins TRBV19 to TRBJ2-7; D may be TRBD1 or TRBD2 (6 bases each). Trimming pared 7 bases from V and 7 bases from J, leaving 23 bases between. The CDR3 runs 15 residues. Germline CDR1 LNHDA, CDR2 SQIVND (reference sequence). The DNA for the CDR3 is TGTGCCAGTAACCACGAAGGGGGGCCGGTAGATGAGCAGTACTTC. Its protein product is CASNHEGGPVDEQYF.

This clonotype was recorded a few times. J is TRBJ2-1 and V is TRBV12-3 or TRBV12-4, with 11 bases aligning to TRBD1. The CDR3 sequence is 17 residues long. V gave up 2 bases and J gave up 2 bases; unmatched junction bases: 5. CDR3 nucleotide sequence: TGTGCCAGCAGTTTACGGTCGGGACAGGGGGCCTACAATGAGCAGTTCTTC. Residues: CASSLRSGQGAYNEQFF.

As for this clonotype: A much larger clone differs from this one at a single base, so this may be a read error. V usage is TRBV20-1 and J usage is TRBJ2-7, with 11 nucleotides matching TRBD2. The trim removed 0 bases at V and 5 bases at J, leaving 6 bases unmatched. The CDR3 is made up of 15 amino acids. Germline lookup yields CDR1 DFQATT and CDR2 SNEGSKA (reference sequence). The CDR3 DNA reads TGCAGTGCTAGAGACGCCCTAGCGGGAGGCGACGAGCAGTACTTC. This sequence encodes CSARDALAGGDEQYF.